The rows below give T cell receptor beta chains drawn from one sample of a study of shared clonotypes between healthy human individuals. Assay: immunoSEQ multiplex PCR; the TCRdb copy retains only in-frame clones and omits some. The sample holds about 2,200,000 clones, 90% to 95% seen once. Material for sequencing was naive CD8+ T cells from PBMCs. These receptors were obtained from a man aged 18 to 29 in good health. Some clones in this sample may be carry-over from other donors' samples. The CDR3 runs from the conserved cysteine through the conserved F or W. Not every row has a clone size; where given, it reads once, few, many or a size class.

cdr3_aa v_call clone_size
CASSLETSGANVLTF TRBV5-6 -
CSVEDGQGGYNEQFF TRBV29-1 -
CASSPMTGPGYGYTF TRBV5-1 -
CASSVRGGHEQFF TRBV9 -
CASSAIVPSVRADTQYF TRBV2 -
CASKVTEAYEQYF TRBV2 -
CASSQDIGFRNTIYF TRBV4-3 -
CASSILEGGIQYF TRBV19 once
CASSRLAGGHNEQFF TRBV2 -
CASSAFGFGLNTGELFF TRBV9 -
CASSDSFSTNYGYTF TRBV5-1 -
CASSLPGSYEQYF TRBV27 -
CASSLSLHTGELFF TRBV27 -
CASSPMGSHMFEKLFF TRBV7-6 -
CASSPQWGSGANVLTF TRBV11-3 -
CASGQGLEQFF TRBV30 -
CASSNNEQFF TRBV7-2 -
CASSLSPGAGPHEQYF TRBV27 once
CASSLGGGYNEQFF TRBV7-2 -
CASSMGSSIQETQYF TRBV7-6 -
CASRQGLGYYEQYF TRBV6-5 -
CASSRGAQSGRRQGQYF TRBV5-6 -
CASSLGQLTDTQYF TRBV27 -
CASSQDWASGDNEQFF TRBV14 -